This TCR beta chain was profiled in a study of T cells in Graves' hyperthyroidism and ophthalmopathy. Amplified regions were TCR beta CDR3 sequences from RNA transcripts. The HTBI set primed first-round TCR CDR3 RT-PCR. TCRdb re-called the multiplex PCR reads with MiXCR, one entry per CDR3 protein. The profile shows approximately 570,000 distinct CDR3 sequences, about 20% of them singletons. V was shortened by 2 bases and J by 2 bases, with 12 bases between the two germline ends. The CDR3 extends over 16 amino acids. Germline lookup yields CDR1 SGHAT and CDR2 FQNNGV. Ophthalmopathy patients all had a Clinical Activity Score of at least 3, a NOSPECS grade of at least 4 and disease under 3 months old.

The sample consisted of blood. The clonotype originates from a man aged 35-49 years with Graves' ophthalmopathy. V and J are TRBV11-2 and TRBJ2-2, with a weak D call TRBD1 (6 bases). The CDR3 is CASSLSPGENTGELFF. CDR3 sequence (DNA): TGTGCCAGCAGCTTATCCCCAGGGGAAAACACCGGGGAGCTGTTTTTT.